The 30 T cell receptor beta chains reported below all come from one sample, sequenced in a study of T cell responses to AZD1222 COVID-19 vaccine. Assay used: immunoSEQ multiplex PCR; TCRdb lists only in-frame clones, some missing. The repertoire holds some 110,000 clones, with 88% as singletons. This sample comprised peripheral blood, obtained 28 days after the second AZD1222 dose. The origin of the receptors is an adult who received the AZD1222 COVID-19 vaccine.

V and J are TRBV4-1 and TRBJ2-1, with D unresolved. The germline V gene has CDR1 MGHRA and CDR2 YSYEKL. V lost 0 bases, J lost 10 bases, and 7 bases lay in between. This CDR3 is 12 amino acids long. The CDR3 spells CASSQDRYEQFF. CDR3 DNA: TGCGCCAGCAGCCAAGACCGGTACGAGCAGTTCTTC.

This clone occurred a few times. The rearrangement links TRBV5-4 to TRBJ2-1, with D possibly TRBD2 on 5 matching bases. The CDR3 runs to 13 residues. Trimming removed 3 bases from V and 9 bases from J, with 13 bases in between. CDR1 and CDR2 from the germline V gene are SGHNT and YYREEE (reference sequence). CDR3 coding DNA: TGTGCCAGCAGCTGGTCCATAAGCGGTGAGCAGTTCTTC. Translating it yields CASSWSISGEQFF.

The genes are TRBV6-5 and TRBJ2-3; D possibly corresponds to TRBD2 (5 bases). Germline CDR1 reads MNHEY; CDR2 reads SVGAGI. There are 15 residues in the CDR3. V dropped 9 bases and J dropped 0 bases, with 16 bases sitting between them. The CDR3 loop reads CASQDFYSSTDTQYF. CDR3 nucleotide sequence: TGTGCCAGTCAGGACTTTTATTCTAGCACAGATACGCAGTATTTT.

The chain is built from TRBV11-2 and TRBJ2-2; 14 positions match TRBD2. The CDR3 sequence is 16 residues long. Germline values: CDR1 SGHAT, CDR2 FQNNGV. The V segment lost 5 bases and the J segment 7 bases; nucleotides outside the gene matches: 6. CDR3 amino acids: CASSLWTSGRIGELFF. CDR3 coding DNA: TGTGCCAGCAGCCTGTGGACTAGCGGGAGGATCGGGGAGCTGTTTTTT.

The V gene is TRBV28, the J gene TRBJ1-5; 7 bases are shared with TRBD1. The CDR3 runs 16 residues. The ends lost 5 bases at V and 4 bases at J; junction bases unmatched: 11. Germline values: CDR1 MDHEN, CDR2 SYDVKM. CDR3 amino acids: CASSAVGTVSNQPQHF. The CDR3 DNA sequence: TGTGCCAGCAGTGCAGTCGGGACAGTTAGTAATCAGCCCCAGCATTTT.

The chain recombines TRBV7-6 with TRBJ2-3; perhaps TRBD1 as D (5 bases). The V gene's germline CDR1 is SGHVS and CDR2 FNYEAQ. The CDR3 has 15 amino acids. Trimming left V 0 bases short and J 4 bases short, with 11 bases between. DNA of the CDR3: TGTGCCAGCAGCTTAGCGGGTCAGGGCCCAGATACGCAGTATTTT. It translates to CASSLAGQGPDTQYF.

This clone showed up just once. This chain links TRBV18 with TRBJ1-1; 7 nucleotides match TRBD1. The CDR3 has 16 amino acids. Germline loops: CDR1 KGHSH, CDR2 LQKENI. J was trimmed by 5 bases and V by 3 bases; bases with no gene match: 12. This chain's CDR3 is CASSPQTGDLLTEAFF. The CDR3 DNA follows: TGTGCCAGCTCACCTCAAACAGGGGACCTCCTAACTGAAGCTTTCTTT.

This chain joins TRBV19 and TRBJ1-1; D perhaps matches TRBD1 (6 bases). The germline V and J ends were trimmed by 7 bases and 6 bases, with 15 bases remaining between them. Per the germline V gene, CDR1 is LNHDA and CDR2 is SQIVND (reference sequence). CDR3 length: 13 residues. The CDR3 nucleotides are TGTGCCAGTACCCCGACGGGGGCGGCTGAAGCTTTCTTT. It specifies CASTPTGAAEAFF.

This sequence joins TRBV19 and TRBJ1-1, with TRBD1 matching 10 bases. Germline assignment: CDR1 LNHDA and CDR2 SQIVND (reference sequence). The CDR3 runs 14 residues. The junction had 8 bases not matched to a gene; V was cut back by 7 bases and J by 6 bases. The chain's CDR3 is CASKRGQGGPEAFF. The CDR3 bases are TGTGCCAGTAAACGTGGACAGGGGGGACCTGAAGCTTTCTTT.

This clone was seen once. This sequence joins TRBV6-5 and TRBJ2-1; 9 bases are shared with TRBD1. This CDR3 is 14 amino acids long. With V trimmed by 6 bases and J by 9 bases, 9 bases remained unmatched. The germline gives CDR1 MNHEY, CDR2 SVGAGI. CDR3 region: CASSPGTGKAEQFF. The CDR3 DNA follows: TGTGCCAGCAGCCCCGGGACAGGGAAGGCTGAGCAGTTCTTC.

V is TRBV3-1 (or the pseudogene TRBV3-2) and J is TRBJ2-1; 7 nucleotides align to TRBD2. In germline, CDR1 is LGHDT, CDR2 YNNKEL (reference sequence). Trimming took 2 bases from V and 8 from J; bases not matched to a gene: 6. This CDR3 has 14 residues. The CDR3 here is CASSQPGGSHEQFF. The DNA of the CDR3 is TGTGCCAGCAGCCAACCGGGCGGGAGCCATGAGCAGTTCTTC.

The V gene is TRBV30, the J gene TRBJ1-6; no reliable D call. CDR3 size: 13 residues. Trimming shortened V by 5 bases and J by 11 bases, and 16 bases separated the two germline ends. Germline V CDR1 and CDR2: GTSNPN, SVGIG (reference sequence). This chain's CDR3 is CAWDGSGLTPLHF. CDR3 nucleotides: TGTGCCTGGGACGGTTCAGGCCTTACACCCCTCCACTTT.

The rearrangement joins TRBV28 to TRBJ1-5; 8 nucleotides match TRBD1. Germline assignment: CDR1 MDHEN and CDR2 SYDVKM. Unmatched junction bases numbered 7, after V lost 6 bases and J lost 6 bases. This CDR3 has 14 amino acids. The DNA for the CDR3 is TGTGCCAGCAGAATGACAGGGGTAGGTCAGCCCCAGCATTTT. Translated: CASRMTGVGQPQHF. Supplemented by reference TRBV28 and TRBJ1-5, the full variable domain reads DVKVTQSSRYLVKRTGEKVFLECVQDMDHENMFWYRQDPGLGLRLIYFSYDVKMKEKGDIPEGYSVSREKKERFSLILESASTNQTSMYLCASRMTGVGQPQHFGDGTRLSIL.

This chain links TRBV20-1 with TRBJ1-4, with D hard to call. The CDR3 loop spans 10 amino acids. V was shortened by 6 bases and J by 8 bases, with 7 bases between the two germline ends. Germline CDR1 reads DFQATT; CDR2 reads SNEGSKA (reference sequence). This CDR3 is CSAKEEKLFF. CDR3 coding DNA: TGCAGTGCCAAAGAGGAAAAACTGTTTTTT.

The chain couples TRBV7-2 to TRBJ2-1; TRBD2 agrees at 7 bases. V was clipped by 1 base and J by 5 bases; unmatched bases: 5. The CDR3 spans 15 residues. The germline V gene encodes CDR1 SGHTA and CDR2 FQGNSA. For the CDR3, the DNA is TGTGCCAGCAGCTTAGACCCACTAGCGAACAATGAGCAGTTCTTC. This codes for CASSLDPLANNEQFF.

As regards this clone: The identical CDR3 is also encoded by other nucleotide sequences in the sample. The V and J genes are TRBV15 and TRBJ2-7; no clear D. Germline CDR1 LNHNV, CDR2 YYDKDF (reference sequence). Trimming cost V 0 bases and J 4 bases, with 7 bases left between them. This CDR3 has 13 residues. CDR3 residues: CATSRDPSYEQYF. The CDR3 region has the DNA TGTGCCACCAGCAGAGATCCAAGTTACGAGCAGTACTTC.

This chain joins TRBV28 and TRBJ2-1; 8 bases map to TRBD2. The germline CDR1 and CDR2 sequences are MDHEN and SYDVKM. The CDR3 runs 17 residues. J lost 4 bases, V lost 6 bases, and 14 bases had no gene match. CDR3 nucleotides: TGTGCCAGCAGCTTAGACGGCGGGAGGCCCGTTTACAATGAGCAGTTCTTC. Translation: CASSLDGGRPVYNEQFF.

The chain joins TRBV5-1 to TRBJ2-2; D remains ambiguous. Looked up from germline, CDR1 is SGHRS and CDR2 is YFSETQ. CDR3 length: 14 amino acids. V lost 0 bases to trimming and J lost 1 base, with 4 bases between them. The DNA of the CDR3 is TGCGCCAGCAGCTTGGACAGGAACACCGGGGAGCTGTTTTTT. Encoded protein: CASSLDRNTGELFF. Looking up the rest from reference TRBV5-1 and TRBJ2-2 gives the full variable domain: KAGVTQTPRYLIKTRGQQVTLSCSPISGHRSVSWYQQTPGQGLQFLFEYFSETQRNKGNFPGRFSGRQFSNSRSEMNVSTLELGDSALYLCASSLDRNTGELFFGEGSRLTVL.

The chain couples TRBV10-3 to TRBJ2-1, with 11 positions matching TRBD2. CDR1 and CDR2 (germline): ENHRY, SYGVKD. The CDR3 consists of 14 residues. V lost 11 bases, J lost 2 bases, and 5 bases stayed unmatched. CDR3 amino acids: CAFSTSGTYNEQFF. The CDR3 nucleotides read TGTGCCTTCTCGACTAGCGGGACCTACAATGAGCAGTTCTTC.

The chain has TRBV7-2 and TRBJ1-1, with D hard to call. The CDR3 has 15 amino acids. CDR1 and CDR2 (germline): SGHTA, FQGNSA. Trimming took off 0 bases at V and 2 bases at J, with 10 bases between the two ends. The CDR3 protein is CASSLARVTNTEAFF. The CDR3 DNA follows: TGTGCCAGCAGCTTAGCGCGAGTGACAAACACTGAAGCTTTCTTT.

The chain recombines TRBV28 with TRBJ2-7; TRBD1 might be the D (5 bases). Per the germline V gene, CDR1 is MDHEN and CDR2 is SYDVKM. The V gene lost 2 bases and the J gene lost 1 base, with 9 bases spanning the gap. The CDR3 has 14 residues. The chain's CDR3 is CASSLRAGSYEQYF. The CDR3 DNA sequence: TGTGCCAGCAGTTTACGCGCAGGGTCCTACGAGCAGTACTTC.

This chain links TRBV25-1 with TRBJ2-7; D is perhaps TRBD1 (6 bases). This CDR3 contains 17 residues. V gave up 1 base and J gave up 0 bases, with 16 bases separating them. Germline CDR1 is MGHDK and CDR2 is SYGVNS. The CDR3 DNA follows: TGTGCCAGCAGTGAATCCCCCAACAGGGTACACTCCTACGAGCAGTACTTC. Translation: CASSESPNRVHSYEQYF.

This rearrangement joins TRBV3-1 (or the pseudogene TRBV3-2) to TRBJ2-1; no definite D call. The germline V gene encodes CDR1 LGHDT and CDR2 YNNKEL (reference sequence). The V gene lost 3 bases and the J gene lost 8 bases, with 8 bases spanning the gap. This CDR3 region has 12 residues. CDR3 loop: CASSHESHEQFF. CDR3 bases: TGTGCCAGCAGCCACGAAAGCCATGAGCAGTTCTTC.

V and J are TRBV29-1 and TRBJ2-3; tentative D call: TRBD2 (5 bases). Germline V CDR1 and CDR2: SQVTM, ANQGSEA. The V end lost 2 bases, the J end lost 8 bases, and 11 bases lay between the germline ends. CDR3 length: 12 amino acids. CDR3 amino acids: CSVELSGGTQYF. CDR3 bases: TGCAGCGTTGAACTCTCCGGAGGTACGCAGTATTTT.

V usage is TRBV6-2 or TRBV6-3 and J usage is TRBJ2-2; TRBD2 agrees at 10 bases. The CDR3 totals 16 residues. In germline, CDR1 is MNHEY, CDR2 SVGEGT. The trim removed 6 bases at V and 3 bases at J, leaving 7 bases unmatched. DNA for the CDR3: TGTGCCAGCAGCCTTTCTAGCGGGAGAGACACCGGGGAGCTGTTTTTT. This translates into CASSLSSGRDTGELFF.

The chain links TRBV9 to TRBJ2-7; 8 bases align to TRBD2. This CDR3 is built from 14 residues. CDR1 and CDR2 from the germline V gene are SGDLS and YYNGEE. The ends lost 4 bases at V and 1 base at J; junction bases unmatched: 4. The CDR3 bases are TGTGCCAGCAGCCCCCGGGGGGGTTCCTACGAGCAGTACTTC. Protein: CASSPRGGSYEQYF.

CDR3 bases: TGTGCCAGTACCTCAGGGTCCGCTGGAAACACCATATATTTT. Protein: CASTSGSAGNTIYF. This chain uses TRBV19 with TRBJ1-3, with D possibly TRBD1 on 5 matching bases. Germline values: CDR1 LNHDA, CDR2 SQIVND (reference sequence). Trimming removed 7 bases at V and 2 bases at J, with 12 bases between. The CDR3 sequence is 14 residues long. Together with reference TRBV19 and TRBJ1-3, the CDR3 gives the full variable domain: DGGITQSPKYLFRKEGQNVTLSCEQNLNHDAMYWYRQDPGQGLRLIYYSQIVNDFQKGDIAEGYSVSREKKESFPLTVTSAQKNPTAFYLCASTSGSAGNTIYFGEGSWLTVV.

This chain joins TRBV7-3 and TRBJ2-1, with 13 bases that match TRBD2. Germline loops: CDR1 SGHTA, CDR2 FQGTGA. Losses at the gene ends were 5 bases for V and 0 bases for J; bases not matched to a gene: 4. CDR3 length: 17 residues. The CDR3 DNA reads as TGTGCCAGCAGCCCCAGGACTAGCGGGGGCTCCTACAATGAGCAGTTCTTC. Translating it yields CASSPRTSGGSYNEQFF.

V and J are TRBV6-1 and TRBJ1-4, with 7 bases aligning to TRBD1. The trim removed 4 bases at V and 3 bases at J, leaving 8 bases unmatched. The CDR3 sequence is 16 residues long. The germline CDR1 and CDR2 sequences are MNHNS and SASEGT. CDR3 protein: CASSGQGLVANEKLFF. CDR3 DNA: TGTGCCAGCAGTGGACAGGGTTTGGTAGCTAATGAAAAACTGTTTTTT.

The chain couples TRBV10-3 to TRBJ2-1; a weak D match, TRBD2 (6 bases). V lost 4 bases and J lost 0, with 7 bases in between. Germline values: CDR1 ENHRY, CDR2 SYGVKD. The CDR3 runs to 14 residues. The CDR3 sequence is CAISGRDSYNEQFF. In DNA form, the CDR3 reads TGTGCCATCAGTGGGCGGGACTCCTACAATGAGCAGTTCTTC.